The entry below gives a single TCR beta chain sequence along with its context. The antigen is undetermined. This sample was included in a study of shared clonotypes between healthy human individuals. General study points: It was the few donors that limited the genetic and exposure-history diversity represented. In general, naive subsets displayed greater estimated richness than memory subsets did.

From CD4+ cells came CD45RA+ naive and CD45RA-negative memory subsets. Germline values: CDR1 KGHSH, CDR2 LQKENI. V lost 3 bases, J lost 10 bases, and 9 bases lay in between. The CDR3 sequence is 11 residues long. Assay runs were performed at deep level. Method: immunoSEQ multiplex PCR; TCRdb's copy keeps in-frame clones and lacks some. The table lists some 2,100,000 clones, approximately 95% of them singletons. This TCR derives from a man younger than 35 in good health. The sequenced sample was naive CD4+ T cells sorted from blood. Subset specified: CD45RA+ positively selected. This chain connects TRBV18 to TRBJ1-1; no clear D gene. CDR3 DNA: TGTGCCAGCTCACCCGGGGTGTCAGCTTTCTTT. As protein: CASSPGVSAFF.